One sample yielded the 13 T cell receptor beta chains listed below, sequenced in a study of cytomegalovirus exposure and HLA in healthy donors (dated by TCRdb to 2017 to 2019). Receptor amplification or capture employed the immunoSEQ multiplex PCR assay. For the multiplex PCR, a mixture combining 60 forward primers for TCR Vbeta segments and 13 reverse primers for TCR Jbeta segments was used. This is the immuneACCESS table as TCRdb keeps it, with only in-frame sequences that have V and J called. A part of the clones is gone; compared with another copy, unresolved V genes explain less than half, and the rest is unexplained. The sample yields around 100,000 clones; roughly three quarters were counted once. The ten largest make up roughly 4% of the sample. Input material: PBMCs. The receptors were sampled from a man in his forties or fifties in good health and CMV-seropositive.

The CDR3 is CAWSRLLGSNQPQHF. The CDR3 nucleotides are TGTGCCTGGAGCAGACTATTGGGTAGCAATCAGCCCCAGCATTTT. V usage is TRBV30 and J usage is TRBJ1-5; D unclear. In germline, CDR1 is GTSNPN, CDR2 SVGIG (reference sequence). Trimming shortened V by 3 bases and J by 0 bases, and 12 bases separated the two germline ends. The CDR3 has 15 amino acids.

This clone was detected only a few times. The CDR3, as DNA: TGTGCCAGTAGTATCGGGGTCTCTAGCACAGATACGCAGTATTTT. It yields the protein CASSIGVSSTDTQYF. This sequence joins TRBV19 and TRBJ2-3; possibly TRBD2 for D (5 bases). The CDR3 contains 15 residues. The germline gives CDR1 LNHDA, CDR2 SQIVND (reference sequence). V lost 3 bases and J 0 bases, leaving 10 bases between the germline ends. The whole variable domain, filled in from reference TRBV19 and TRBJ2-3, reads DGGITQSPKYLFRKEGQNVTLSCEQNLNHDAMYWYRQDPGQGLRLIYYSQIVNDFQKGDIAEGYSVSREKKESFPLTVTSAQKNPTAFYLCASSIGVSSTDTQYFGPGTRLTVL.

The chain combines TRBV13 with TRBJ2-3, with 7 positions matching TRBD2. V lost 3 bases, J lost 3 bases, and 6 bases stayed unmatched. The CDR3 runs to 15 residues. Germline V gene data show CDR1 as PRHDT and CDR2 as FYEKMQ (reference sequence). The CDR3 loop reads CASSFRGETTDTQYF. The CDR3, as DNA: TGTGCCAGCAGCTTCCGGGGGGAGACTACAGATACGCAGTATTTT.

The chain has TRBV11-2 and TRBJ2-1, with 9 bases that match TRBD2. The CDR3 has 19 amino acids. CDR1 is SGHAT and CDR2 is FQNNGV in the germline V gene. The V gene end was trimmed by 2 bases and the J gene end by 9 bases; junction bases not matched to a gene: 20. CDR3 sequence reads: CASSLRRFMEAGGPIEQFF. The CDR3 nucleotides read TGTGCCAGCAGCTTAAGGCGGTTCATGGAGGCGGGAGGGCCGATTGAGCAGTTCTTC.

The chain carries TRBV19 and TRBJ2-1, with D tentatively TRBD1 (6 bases). The V end lost 1 base, the J end lost 14 bases, and 15 bases lay between the germline ends. Germline V gives CDR1 LNHDA, CDR2 SQIVND (reference sequence). This CDR3 contains 13 residues. The CDR3 sequence: CASSIVGGEVEFF. The CDR3 DNA reads TGTGCCAGTAGTATAGTAGGGGGTGAGGTGGAGTTCTTC.

This rearrangement joins TRBV7-9 to TRBJ2-3; D is uncertain. Trimming removed 0 bases at V and 1 base at J, with 5 bases between. The CDR3 contains 14 residues. CDR1 SEHNR and CDR2 FQNEAQ come from the germline V gene (reference sequence). CDR3 in DNA: TGTGCCAGCAGCTTAGCGCTAGGCACAGATACGCAGTATTTT. This encodes CASSLALGTDTQYF.

The V call is TRBV5-1, the J call TRBJ2-2; 10 bases are shared with TRBD1. The germline gives CDR1 SGHRS, CDR2 YFSETQ. Losses at the gene ends were 4 bases for V and 7 bases for J; bases not matched to a gene: 7. The length of the CDR3 is 15 residues. For the CDR3, the DNA is TGCGCCAGCAGCACCGGGACAGGGGTTTTCGGGGAGCTGTTTTTT. This gives the protein CASSTGTGVFGELFF.

The V call is TRBV5-3, the J call TRBJ2-5; 12 bases agree with TRBD2. TRBV5-3 is recorded as an ORF, its role being uncertain. The CDR3 consists of 13 residues. V dropped 6 bases and J dropped 5; count of bases not matched to a gene: 2. DNA of the CDR3: TGTGCCAGAACCGGGACTAGCGGGGAGACCCAGTACTTC. Encoded protein: CARTGTSGETQYF.

The rearrangement links TRBV4-3 to TRBJ1-1; tentatively, D is TRBD1 (6 bases). With 4 bases removed from V and 5 bases from J, the gap between germline ends came to 17 bases. Germline V gives CDR1 LGHNA, CDR2 YSLEER. The CDR3 totals 15 residues. The CDR3 sequence is CASSLEPGVMTEAFF. Here the CDR3 DNA reads TGCGCCAGCAGCCTCGAACCAGGGGTGATGACTGAAGCTTTCTTT.

The genes are TRBV10-3 and TRBJ2-3, with 8 bases that match TRBD2. The CDR3 is 15 residues long. J gave up 3 bases and V 3 bases, and 5 bases lay outside the gene matches. Germline CDR1 reads ENHRY; CDR2 reads SYGVKD. The DNA for the CDR3 is TGTGCCATCAGTGACGGGACTAGTGTAACAGATACGCAGTATTTT. As protein: CAISDGTSVTDTQYF.

J is TRBJ2-1 and V is TRBV2, with D possibly TRBD1 on 6 matching bases. There are 17 residues in the CDR3. Trimming left V 6 bases short and J 5 bases short, with 23 bases between. Germline V gives CDR1 SNHLY, CDR2 FYNNEI. CDR3 DNA: TGTGCCAGCAGCGCTACACCACAGGGAATTAGAAACAATGAGCAGTTCTTC. It yields the protein CASSATPQGIRNNEQFF.

This clone was seen only a few times. The J gene is TRBJ2-3, the V gene TRBV29-1; D call uncertain. CDR3 length: 15 residues. Trimming shortened V by 3 bases and J by 1 base, and 14 bases separated the two germline ends. Germline values: CDR1 SQVTM, CDR2 ANQGSEA. CDR3 DNA sequence: TGCAGCGTTGAGGTGGTTTGGCAGGGCACAGATACGCAGTATTTT. Translated, it gives CSVEVVWQGTDTQYF.

A single count supports this clone. The V and J genes are TRBV5-1 and TRBJ2-5, with D possibly matching TRBD1 (6 bases). Judging by the DNA end, TRBJ2-7 fits better; the J call may be wrong. From germline, CDR1 is SGHRS and CDR2 YFSETQ. CDR3 length equals 14 residues. CDR3 protein: CASSFGTPTYEQYF. CDR3 bases: TGCGCCAGCAGCTTCGGGACACCGACCTACGAGCAGTACTTC.